This TCR beta chain was obtained from a study of preoperative IRX-2 immunotherapy in early breast cancer. The CDR3 loop spans 16 amino acids. V gave up 6 bases and J gave up 5 bases, with 23 bases separating them. From germline, CDR1 is SGHRS and CDR2 YFSETQ. This clone showed up just a few times. TCRdb's table, derived via immunoSEQ multiplex PCR, lists solely in-frame clones and lacks some. This table holds under 40,000 clones, roughly 91% found once. Treatment denoted: preoperative locoregional IRX-2 cytokine immunotherapy. Patients received preoperative, locoregional IRX-2 cytokine immunotherapy in a phase Ib study.

The source was tumor tissue, collected after IRX-2 immunotherapy. The origin of this receptor is a human donor with breast cancer. V gene TRBV5-1 combines with J gene TRBJ2-5; tentatively, D is TRBD2 (7 bases). The CDR3 nucleotides read TGCGCCAGCAACCCCCCTCAGGGACTAACAGGGGAGACCCAGTACTTC. Its translation is CASNPPQGLTGETQYF. The whole variable domain, remainder taken from reference TRBV5-1 and TRBJ2-5, is KAGVTQTPRYLIKTRGQQVTLSCSPISGHRSVSWYQQTPGQGLQFLFEYFSETQRNKGNFPGRFSGRQFSNSRSEMNVSTLELGDSALYLCASNPPQGLTGETQYFGPGTRLLVL.